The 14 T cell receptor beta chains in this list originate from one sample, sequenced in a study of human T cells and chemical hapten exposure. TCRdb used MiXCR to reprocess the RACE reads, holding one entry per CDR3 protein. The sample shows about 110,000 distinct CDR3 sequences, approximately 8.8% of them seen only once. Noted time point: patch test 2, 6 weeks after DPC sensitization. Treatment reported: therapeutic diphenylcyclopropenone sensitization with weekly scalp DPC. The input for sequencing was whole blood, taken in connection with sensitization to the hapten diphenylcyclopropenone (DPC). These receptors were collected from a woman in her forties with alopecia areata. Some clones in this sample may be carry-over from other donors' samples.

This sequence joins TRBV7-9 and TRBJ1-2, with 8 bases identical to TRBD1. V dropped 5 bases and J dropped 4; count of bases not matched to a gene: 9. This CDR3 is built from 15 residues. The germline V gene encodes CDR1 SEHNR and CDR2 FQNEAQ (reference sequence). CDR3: CASSPNGQGGYGYTF. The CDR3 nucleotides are TGTGCCAGCAGCCCGAACGGACAGGGAGGCTATGGCTACACCTTC.

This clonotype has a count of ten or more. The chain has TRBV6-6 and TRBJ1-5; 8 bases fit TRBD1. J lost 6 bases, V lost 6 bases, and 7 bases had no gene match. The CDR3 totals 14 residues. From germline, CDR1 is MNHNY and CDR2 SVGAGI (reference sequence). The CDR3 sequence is CASSFGQGGQPQHF. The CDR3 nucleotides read TGTGCCAGCAGCTTCGGACAGGGAGGTCAGCCCCAGCATTTT.

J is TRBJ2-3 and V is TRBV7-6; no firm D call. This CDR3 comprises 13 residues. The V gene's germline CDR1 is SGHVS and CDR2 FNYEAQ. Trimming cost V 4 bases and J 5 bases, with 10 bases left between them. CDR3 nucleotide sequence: TGTGCCAGCAGCTGGACGGTGCGAGATACGCAGTATTTT. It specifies CASSWTVRDTQYF.

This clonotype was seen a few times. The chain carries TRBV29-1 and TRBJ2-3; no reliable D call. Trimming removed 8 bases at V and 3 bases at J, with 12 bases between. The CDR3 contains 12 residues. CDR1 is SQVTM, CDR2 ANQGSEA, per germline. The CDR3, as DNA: TGCAGCATAAGTTCCGGAACAGATACGCAGTATTTT. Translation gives CSISSGTDTQYF.

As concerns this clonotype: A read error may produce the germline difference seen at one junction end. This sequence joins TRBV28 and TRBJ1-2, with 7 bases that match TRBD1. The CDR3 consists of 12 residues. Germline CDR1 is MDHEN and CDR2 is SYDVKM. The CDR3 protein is CAGRGVGYGYTF. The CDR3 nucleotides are TGTGCCGGCAGGGGGGTTGGCTATGGCTACACCTTC.

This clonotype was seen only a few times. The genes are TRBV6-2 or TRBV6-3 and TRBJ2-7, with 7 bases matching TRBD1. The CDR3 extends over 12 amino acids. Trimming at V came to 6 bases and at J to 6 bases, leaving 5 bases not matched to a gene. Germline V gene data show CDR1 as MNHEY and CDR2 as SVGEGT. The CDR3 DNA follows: TGTGCCAGCAGAATATACAGGGGCGAGCAGTACTTC. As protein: CASRIYRGEQYF.

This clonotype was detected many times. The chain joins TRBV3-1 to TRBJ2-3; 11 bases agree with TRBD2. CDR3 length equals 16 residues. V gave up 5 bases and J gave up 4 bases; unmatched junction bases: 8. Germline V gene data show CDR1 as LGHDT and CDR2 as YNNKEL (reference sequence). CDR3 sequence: CASSYPTSGVPDTQYF. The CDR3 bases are TGTGCCAGCAGCTATCCGACTAGCGGGGTCCCAGATACGCAGTATTTT.

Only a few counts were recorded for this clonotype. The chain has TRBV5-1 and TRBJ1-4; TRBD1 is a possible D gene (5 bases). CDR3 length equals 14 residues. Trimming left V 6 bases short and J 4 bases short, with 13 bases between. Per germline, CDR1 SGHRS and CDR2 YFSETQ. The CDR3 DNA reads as TGCGCCAGCACCTCGGGGAGGGGTAATGAAAAACTGTTTTTT. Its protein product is CASTSGRGNEKLFF.

DNA of the CDR3: TGTGCCAGCAGCGTAGGAGGGGATGGAAATTACTACGAGCAGTACTTC. Translating gives CASSVGGDGNYYEQYF. The rearrangement uses TRBV9 and TRBJ2-7; TRBD1 or TRBD2 may be the D gene (5 bases each). The CDR3 is made up of 16 amino acids. V gave up 0 bases and J gave up 3 bases, with 16 bases separating them. Germline V lookup: CDR1 SGDLS, CDR2 YYNGEE.

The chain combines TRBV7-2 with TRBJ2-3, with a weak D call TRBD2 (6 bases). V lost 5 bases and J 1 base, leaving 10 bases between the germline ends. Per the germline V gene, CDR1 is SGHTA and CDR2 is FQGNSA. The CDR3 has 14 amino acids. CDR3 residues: CASSPGTRTDTQYF. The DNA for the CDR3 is TGTGCCAGCAGCCCTGGGACTCGCACAGATACGCAGTATTTT.

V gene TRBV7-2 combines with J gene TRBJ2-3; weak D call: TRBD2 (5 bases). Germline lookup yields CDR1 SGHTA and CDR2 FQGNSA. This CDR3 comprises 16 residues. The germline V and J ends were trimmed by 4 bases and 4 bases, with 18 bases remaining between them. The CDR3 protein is CASSSRERLGADTQYF. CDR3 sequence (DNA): TGTGCCAGCAGCTCCCGCGAGCGGTTGGGCGCAGATACGCAGTATTTT. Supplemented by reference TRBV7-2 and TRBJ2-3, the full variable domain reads GAGVSQSPSNKVTEKGKDVELRCDPISGHTALYWYRQSLGQGLEFLIYFQGNSAPDKSGLPSDRFSAERTGGSVSTLTIQRTQQEDSAVYLCASSSRERLGADTQYFGPGTRLTVL.

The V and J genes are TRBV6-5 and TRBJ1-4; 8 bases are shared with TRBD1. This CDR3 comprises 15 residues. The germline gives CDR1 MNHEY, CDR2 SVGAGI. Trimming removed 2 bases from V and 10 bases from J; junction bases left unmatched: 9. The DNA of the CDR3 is TGTGCCAGCAGTTACGAAGGACAGGGAAGGGGAAAACTGTTTTTT. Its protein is CASSYEGQGRGKLFF.

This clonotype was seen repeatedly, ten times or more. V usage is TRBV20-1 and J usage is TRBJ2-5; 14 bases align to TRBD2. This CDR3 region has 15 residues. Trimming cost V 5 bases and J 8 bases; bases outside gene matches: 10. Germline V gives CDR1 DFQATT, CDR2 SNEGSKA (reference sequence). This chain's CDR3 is CSADSGTSGGDTQYF. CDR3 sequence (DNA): TGCAGTGCTGATTCCGGGACTAGCGGGGGTGATACCCAGTACTTC.

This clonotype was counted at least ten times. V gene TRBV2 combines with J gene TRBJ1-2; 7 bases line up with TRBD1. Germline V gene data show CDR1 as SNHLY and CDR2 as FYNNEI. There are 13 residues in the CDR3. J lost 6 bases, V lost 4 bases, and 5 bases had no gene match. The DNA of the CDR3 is TGTGCCAGCAGTGGACAGGGTCGAAATGGCTACACCTTC. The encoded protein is CASSGQGRNGYTF. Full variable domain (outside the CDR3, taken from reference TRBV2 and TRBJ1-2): EPEVTQTPSHQVTQMGQEVILRCVPISNHLYFYWYRQILGQKVEFLVSFYNNEISEKSEIFDDQFSVERPDGSNFTLKIRSTKLEDSAMYFCASSGQGRNGYTFGSGTRLTVV.